These T cell receptor beta chains were read from a single sample in a study of blood T cell repertoires in COVID-19. The table came from immunoSEQ multiplex PCR; TCRdb's copy has only in-frame clones and leaves some out. The sample holds roughly 250,000 clones; about 88% are singletons and the top ten take around 2.2%. The material sequenced was peripheral blood. The receptors were sampled from a woman aged 40 to 49 who had recovered from COVID-19. CDR3s include the opening cysteine and the closing phenylalanine or tryptophan. D genes are given only for firm matches. Only part of the rows carry a size: once, few, many, or a class if the clone is expanded.

j_gene: TRBJ2-3; v_gene: TRBV9; abundance: NA; d_gene: TRBD2; CDR3aa: CASSGTGTSRDTQYF; CDR3nt: TGTGCCAGCAGCGGTACCGGGACTAGCCGCGATACGCAGTATTTT
j_gene: TRBJ2-7; v_gene: TRBV5-1; abundance: NA; d_gene: TRBD2; CDR3aa: CASSLAHSGGSYEQYF; CDR3nt: TGCGCCAGCAGCTTGGCCCACAGCGGGGGGTCCTACGAGCAGTACTTC
j_gene: TRBJ2-6; v_gene: TRBV10-3; abundance: NA; d_gene: TRBD1; CDR3aa: CAIRGQGSGANVLTF; CDR3nt: TGTGCCATCAGAGGACAGGGCTCTGGGGCCAACGTCCTGACTTTC
j_gene: TRBJ2-7; v_gene: TRBV20-1; abundance: many; d_gene: NA; CDR3aa: CSANTYEQYF; CDR3nt: TGCAGTGCTAACACCTACGAGCAGTACTTC
j_gene: TRBJ2-2; v_gene: TRBV28; abundance: NA; d_gene: TRBD2; CDR3aa: CASTETSRAGELFF; CDR3nt: TGTGCCAGCACTGAGACTAGCCGCGCCGGGGAGCTGTTTTTT
j_gene: TRBJ1-4; v_gene: TRBV5-5; abundance: NA; d_gene: TRBD1; CDR3aa: CASSSQQGGEKLFF; CDR3nt: TGTGCCAGCAGCTCCCAGCAGGGGGGTGAAAAACTGTTTTTT
j_gene: TRBJ2-7; v_gene: TRBV6-5; abundance: NA; d_gene: TRBD1; CDR3aa: CASSYVAGGNEQYF; CDR3nt: TGTGCCAGCAGTTATGTGGCAGGGGGAAACGAGCAGTACTTC
j_gene: TRBJ2-7; v_gene: TRBV6-6; abundance: few; d_gene: TRBD1; CDR3aa: CASSRPTLGQGTYEQYF; CDR3nt: TGTGCCAGCAGTCGTCCGACGCTGGGACAGGGAACGTACGAGCAGTACTTC
j_gene: TRBJ1-2; v_gene: TRBV30; abundance: few; d_gene: NA; CDR3aa: CAWSVRGYLSYGYTF; CDR3nt: TGTGCCTGGAGTGTTAGAGGGTATCTTTCCTATGGCTACACCTTC
j_gene: TRBJ2-3; v_gene: TRBV5-1; abundance: NA; d_gene: NA; CDR3aa: CASSLDSQRTDTQYF; CDR3nt: TGCGCCAGCAGCTTGGACAGTCAACGCACAGATACGCAGTATTTT
j_gene: TRBJ2-3; v_gene: TRBV7-3; abundance: once; d_gene: TRBD2; CDR3aa: CASSLSYVLASGSTDTQYF; CDR3nt: TGTGCCAGCAGCTTATCTTATGTCTTGGCTAGCGGGAGCACAGATACGCAGTATTTT
j_gene: TRBJ2-1; v_gene: TRBV11-3; abundance: NA; d_gene: TRBD1; CDR3aa: CASSLTGGNEQFF; CDR3nt: TGTGCCAGCAGCCTCACAGGGGGCAATGAGCAGTTCTTC
j_gene: TRBJ1-4; v_gene: TRBV18; abundance: NA; d_gene: NA; CDR3aa: CASSPQKGEVVFF; CDR3nt: TGTGCCAGCTCACCACAAAAAGGGGAAGTAGTGTTTTTT
j_gene: TRBJ2-3; v_gene: TRBV21-1; abundance: NA; d_gene: NA; CDR3aa: CASSRTGGGASTDTQYF; CDR3nt: TGTGCCAGCAGCCGAACTGGGGGAGGAGCTAGCACAGATACGCAGTATTTT
j_gene: TRBJ2-2; v_gene: TRBV6-5; abundance: NA; d_gene: NA; CDR3aa: CASTKSTGELFF; CDR3nt: TGTGCCAGCACCAAGAGTACCGGGGAGCTGTTTTTT
j_gene: TRBJ2-4; v_gene: TRBV10-3; abundance: NA; d_gene: TRBD1; CDR3aa: CAISDGQGKGNIQYF; CDR3nt: TGTGCCATCAGTGACGGACAGGGAAAGGGAAACATTCAGTACTTC
j_gene: TRBJ1-2; v_gene: TRBV30; abundance: NA; d_gene: NA; CDR3aa: CAWSGRVDSVYGYTF; CDR3nt: TGTGCCTGGAGTGGAAGGGTCGACAGTGTATATGGCTACACCTTC
j_gene: TRBJ2-1; v_gene: TRBV19; abundance: NA; d_gene: NA; CDR3aa: CASSSFGGVNEQFF; CDR3nt: TGTGCCAGTAGTTCCTTCGGGGGAGTAAATGAGCAGTTCTTC
j_gene: TRBJ2-7; v_gene: TRBV7-2; abundance: NA; d_gene: NA; CDR3aa: CASSSPLGARSYEQYF; CDR3nt: TGTGCCAGCAGCTCACCCCTAGGCGCCCGCTCCTACGAGCAGTACTTC
j_gene: TRBJ2-5; v_gene: TRBV5-6; abundance: NA; d_gene: TRBD1; CDR3aa: CASSSGQSKETQYF; CDR3nt: TGTGCCAGCAGCTCGGGACAGTCGAAAGAGACCCAGTACTTC
j_gene: TRBJ2-5; v_gene: TRBV2; abundance: NA; d_gene: NA; CDR3aa: CASRRQSGIQETQYF; CDR3nt: TGTGCCAGCAGAAGACAGAGTGGCATCCAAGAGACCCAGTACTTC
j_gene: TRBJ2-3; v_gene: TRBV24-1; abundance: NA; d_gene: TRBD2; CDR3aa: CATSDLAAGVLDTQYF; CDR3nt: TGTGCCACCAGTGATTTGGCAGCGGGAGTGTTAGATACGCAGTATTTT
j_gene: TRBJ2-7; v_gene: TRBV6-5; abundance: NA; d_gene: TRBD1; CDR3aa: CASSYSPDRAYEQYF; CDR3nt: TGTGCCAGCAGTTACTCACCCGACAGGGCCTACGAGCAGTACTTC
j_gene: TRBJ1-5; v_gene: TRBV4-3; abundance: NA; d_gene: TRBD1; CDR3aa: CASSQDWGQRGQPQHF; CDR3nt: TGCGCCAGCAGCCAAGATTGGGGACAGAGAGGTCAGCCCCAGCATTTT
j_gene: TRBJ2-1; v_gene: TRBV3-1/TRBV3-2; abundance: NA; d_gene: NA; CDR3aa: CASSQDATYNEQFF; CDR3nt: TGTGCCAGCAGCCAAGATGCGACATACAATGAGCAGTTCTTC
j_gene: TRBJ2-1; v_gene: TRBV27; abundance: NA; d_gene: TRBD1; CDR3aa: CASSARGLIMDNEQFF; CDR3nt: TGTGCCAGCAGTGCTAGGGGGCTTATTATGGACAATGAGCAGTTCTTC
j_gene: TRBJ1-6; v_gene: TRBV4-3; abundance: NA; d_gene: TRBD1; CDR3aa: CASSSDLQGVLYNSPLHF; CDR3nt: TGCGCCAGCAGCTCGGACCTTCAGGGGGTTTTATATAATTCACCCCTCCACTTT
j_gene: TRBJ1-1; v_gene: TRBV18; abundance: NA; d_gene: NA; CDR3aa: CASSLPGKNTEAFF; CDR3nt: TGTGCCAGCTCACTCCCGGGGAAAAACACTGAAGCTTTCTTT
j_gene: TRBJ2-1; v_gene: TRBV7-2; abundance: NA; d_gene: TRBD2; CDR3aa: CASSLTSDYNEQFF; CDR3nt: TGTGCCAGCAGCTTAACTAGCGATTACAATGAGCAGTTCTTC
j_gene: TRBJ1-1; v_gene: TRBV29-1; abundance: NA; d_gene: NA; CDR3aa: CSVGFRGKMNTEAFF; CDR3nt: TGCAGCGTTGGCTTTAGGGGGAAAATGAACACTGAAGCTTTCTTT
j_gene: TRBJ2-7; v_gene: TRBV27; abundance: NA; d_gene: TRBD2; CDR3aa: CASRLILAGGSSYEQYF; CDR3nt: TGTGCCAGCAGATTGATCTTAGCGGGGGGTAGCTCCTACGAGCAGTACTTC
j_gene: TRBJ2-7; v_gene: TRBV7-8; abundance: NA; d_gene: NA; CDR3aa: CASSRDSSYEQYF; CDR3nt: TGTGCCAGCAGCCGGGACTCCTCCTACGAGCAGTACTTC
j_gene: TRBJ2-5; v_gene: TRBV9; abundance: NA; d_gene: TRBD2; CDR3aa: CASSARTSGLGETQYF; CDR3nt: TGTGCCAGCAGCGCACGGACTAGCGGTCTGGGGGAGACCCAGTACTTC
j_gene: TRBJ2-7; v_gene: TRBV30; abundance: NA; d_gene: NA; CDR3aa: CAWRPPGQLYEQYF; CDR3nt: TGTGCCTGGAGGCCTCCGGGACAATTGTACGAGCAGTACTTC
j_gene: TRBJ2-7; v_gene: TRBV7-9; abundance: NA; d_gene: TRBD2; CDR3aa: CASSPPYPSGRSSYEQYF; CDR3nt: TGTGCCAGCAGCCCGCCCTATCCAAGCGGGAGGAGCTCCTACGAGCAGTACTTC
j_gene: TRBJ2-1; v_gene: TRBV9; abundance: NA; d_gene: TRBD1; CDR3aa: CASSVEGARMNEQFF; CDR3nt: TGTGCCAGCAGCGTAGAGGGGGCTCGGATGAATGAGCAGTTCTTC
j_gene: TRBJ2-2; v_gene: TRBV11-3; abundance: NA; d_gene: TRBD1; CDR3aa: CASSSTGGPTGELFF; CDR3nt: TGTGCCAGCAGCTCCACAGGGGGCCCTACCGGGGAGCTGTTTTTT
j_gene: TRBJ1-4; v_gene: TRBV9; abundance: once; d_gene: NA; CDR3aa: CASSVADRVIRANEKLFF; CDR3nt: TGTGCCAGCAGCGTAGCCGATCGGGTGATCAGGGCTAATGAAAAACTGTTTTTT
j_gene: TRBJ1-5; v_gene: TRBV7-2; abundance: NA; d_gene: TRBD1; CDR3aa: CASSSTGGGAQPQHF; CDR3nt: TGTGCCAGCAGCTCTACAGGGGGCGGCGCTCAGCCCCAGCATTTT
j_gene: TRBJ2-2; v_gene: TRBV11-3; abundance: NA; d_gene: TRBD2; CDR3aa: CASSLTPTSGITGELFF; CDR3nt: TGTGCCAGCAGCCTTACCCCGACTAGCGGGATCACCGGGGAGCTGTTTTTT
j_gene: TRBJ2-1; v_gene: TRBV5-8; abundance: NA; d_gene: TRBD1; CDR3aa: CASSVQGFGGYNEQFF; CDR3nt: TGTGCCAGCAGCGTACAGGGGTTTGGGGGTTACAATGAGCAGTTCTTC
j_gene: TRBJ2-2; v_gene: TRBV28; abundance: once; d_gene: TRBD2; CDR3aa: CASSSPAGGNTGELFF; CDR3nt: TGTGCCAGCAGTTCTCCAGCGGGGGGGAACACCGGGGAGCTGTTTTTT
j_gene: TRBJ1-2; v_gene: TRBV25-1; abundance: NA; d_gene: NA; CDR3aa: CASSINYGYTF; CDR3nt: TGTGCCAGCAGCATCAACTATGGCTACACCTTC
j_gene: TRBJ1-4; v_gene: TRBV6-5; abundance: NA; d_gene: NA; CDR3aa: CASRTYRSDEKLFF; CDR3nt: TGTGCCAGCAGAACCTACAGGAGTGATGAAAAACTGTTTTTT
j_gene: TRBJ2-1; v_gene: TRBV6-5; abundance: NA; d_gene: TRBD2; CDR3aa: CASRAGLAGAIEQFF; CDR3nt: TGTGCCAGCAGAGCGGGACTAGCGGGAGCCATTGAGCAGTTCTTC
j_gene: TRBJ2-3; v_gene: TRBV18; abundance: NA; d_gene: NA; CDR3aa: CASSPLADTQYF; CDR3nt: TGTGCCAGCTCACCATTAGCAGATACGCAGTATTTT
j_gene: TRBJ2-7; v_gene: TRBV28; abundance: NA; d_gene: TRBD1; CDR3aa: CASSITATGGYEQYF; CDR3nt: TGTGCCAGCAGCATTACCGCGACAGGGGGTTACGAGCAGTACTTC
j_gene: TRBJ2-1; v_gene: TRBV29-1; abundance: NA; d_gene: NA; CDR3aa: CSVELTGSYNEQFF; CDR3nt: TGCAGCGTTGAACTGACAGGCTCCTACAATGAGCAGTTCTTC
j_gene: TRBJ1-3; v_gene: TRBV30; abundance: NA; d_gene: NA; CDR3aa: CAWSEGHAIPGNTIYF; CDR3nt: TGTGCCTGGAGCGAAGGACATGCGATCCCTGGAAACACCATATATTTT
j_gene: TRBJ2-6; v_gene: TRBV5-1; abundance: many; d_gene: NA; CDR3aa: CASSLAGGSANSGANVLTF; CDR3nt: TGCGCCAGCAGCTTGGCCGGCGGAAGCGCCAACTCTGGGGCCAACGTCCTGACTTTC
j_gene: TRBJ2-7; v_gene: TRBV7-2; abundance: NA; d_gene: NA; CDR3aa: CASSPESGSYEQYF; CDR3nt: TGTGCCAGCAGCCCCGAGTCCGGGTCATACGAGCAGTACTTC
j_gene: TRBJ2-2; v_gene: TRBV2; abundance: NA; d_gene: NA; CDR3aa: CASSRNTGELFF; CDR3nt: TGTGCCAGCAGCAGGAACACCGGGGAGCTGTTTTTT
j_gene: TRBJ1-3; v_gene: TRBV15; abundance: NA; d_gene: TRBD1; CDR3aa: CATSRTGQDRLYF; CDR3nt: TGTGCCACCAGCAGAACCGGACAGGACCGCTTATATTTT
j_gene: TRBJ1-2; v_gene: TRBV9; abundance: once; d_gene: TRBD1; CDR3aa: CASSPGTGLGGYTF; CDR3nt: TGTGCCAGCAGCCCGGGGACAGGCCTGGGTGGCTACACCTTC
j_gene: TRBJ2-7; v_gene: TRBV19; abundance: NA; d_gene: NA; CDR3aa: CASSATSREAEQYF; CDR3nt: TGTGCCAGTAGTGCCACTAGCCGGGAAGCCGAGCAGTACTTC
j_gene: TRBJ2-2; v_gene: TRBV19; abundance: NA; d_gene: NA; CDR3aa: CASSILRGTGELFF; CDR3nt: TGTGCCAGTAGTATACTAAGGGGAACCGGGGAGCTGTTTTTT